The rows below give T cell receptor beta chains drawn from one sample of a study of cytotoxic CD8 clonotypes in ibrutinib-treated CLL. Clones were sequenced by immunoSEQ multiplex PCR, and TCRdb holds only the in-frame ones, with some missing. The table shows more than 30,000 clones, with approximately 69% occurring only once. The sequencing used PBMCs, collected before ibrutinib treatment. The receptors were gathered from a human donor with chronic lymphocytic leukemia. Each CDR3 is given with its conserved first and last residue. D genes are given only for firm matches. Size is stated for part of the rows, as once, few or many counts, or as a class when the clone is expanded.

d_gene: TRBD2
j_gene: TRBJ2-2
v_gene: TRBV28
abundance: NA
CDR3aa: CASSLTSSGTTGELFF
CDR3nt: TGTGCCAGCAGTTTGACGTCTAGCGGGACCACCGGGGAGCTGTTTTTT

d_gene: NA
j_gene: TRBJ1-2
v_gene: TRBV18
abundance: NA
CDR3aa: CASSPSGKPYGYTF
CDR3nt: TGTGCCAGCTCACCGTCCGGGAAACCCTATGGCTACACCTTC

d_gene: NA
j_gene: TRBJ2-3
v_gene: TRBV5-1
abundance: few
CDR3aa: CASSLGARGRDTQYF
CDR3nt: TGCGCCAGCAGCTTGGGGGCGCGGGGTAGGGATACGCAGTATTTT

d_gene: NA
j_gene: TRBJ2-2
v_gene: TRBV7-3
abundance: NA
CDR3aa: CASSFERHTGELFF
CDR3nt: TGTGCCAGCAGCTTCGAGCGGCACACCGGGGAGCTGTTTTTT

d_gene: TRBD1
j_gene: TRBJ1-2
v_gene: TRBV7-2
abundance: NA
CDR3aa: CASSFSWDRDWPTYGYTF
CDR3nt: TGTGCCAGCAGCTTTAGTTGGGACAGGGATTGGCCAACGTATGGCTACACCTTC

d_gene: TRBD1
j_gene: TRBJ2-6
v_gene: TRBV23-1
abundance: NA
CDR3aa: CASSQSRDRGLSGANVLTF
CDR3nt: TGCGCCAGCAGTCAATCGCGGGACAGGGGGCTCTCTGGGGCCAACGTCCTGACTTTC

d_gene: NA
j_gene: TRBJ1-6
v_gene: TRBV27
abundance: once
CDR3aa: CASSFGGLRSPLHF
CDR3nt: TGTGCCAGCAGTTTTGGAGGGCTTCGTTCACCCCTCCACTTT

d_gene: TRBD1
j_gene: TRBJ1-4
v_gene: TRBV6-5
abundance: NA
CDR3aa: CASSQQGAPNEKLFF
CDR3nt: TGTGCCAGCAGCCAGCAGGGGGCTCCTAATGAAAAACTGTTTTTT

d_gene: NA
j_gene: TRBJ1-3
v_gene: TRBV5-1
abundance: NA
CDR3aa: CASSLALEGNTIYF
CDR3nt: TGCGCCAGCAGCTTGGCCCTAGAAGGAAACACCATATATTTT

d_gene: NA
j_gene: TRBJ2-7
v_gene: TRBV27
abundance: NA
CDR3aa: CASSLSPVTTYEQYF
CDR3nt: TGTGCCAGCAGTTTATCCCCCGTCACCACCTACGAGCAGTACTTC

d_gene: NA
j_gene: TRBJ1-2
v_gene: TRBV27
abundance: few
CDR3aa: CASSHYTPTGLNGYTF
CDR3nt: TGTGCCAGCAGCCATTATACCCCGACCGGTTTGAATGGCTACACCTTC

d_gene: NA
j_gene: TRBJ2-5
v_gene: TRBV4-1
abundance: NA
CDR3aa: CASSQEKPGQETQYF
CDR3nt: TGCGCCAGCAGCCAAGAGAAGCCGGGGCAAGAGACCCAGTACTTC

d_gene: TRBD2
j_gene: TRBJ2-3
v_gene: TRBV13
abundance: NA
CDR3aa: CASSLNAASGGGNTQYF
CDR3nt: TGTGCCAGCAGCTTAAATGCGGCTAGCGGGGGAGGGAATACGCAGTATTTT

d_gene: NA
j_gene: TRBJ1-5
v_gene: TRBV2
abundance: NA
CDR3aa: CASRLVQGHQPQHF
CDR3nt: TGTGCCAGCAGGCTGGTCCAGGGGCACCAGCCCCAGCATTTT

d_gene: NA
j_gene: TRBJ2-2
v_gene: TRBV6-5
abundance: NA
CDR3aa: CASSPSRADTGELFF
CDR3nt: TGTGCCAGCAGCCCCTCCAGGGCCGACACCGGGGAGCTGTTTTTT

d_gene: TRBD1
j_gene: TRBJ1-6
v_gene: TRBV5-1
abundance: NA
CDR3aa: CASSDRTGQIGSPLHF
CDR3nt: TGCGCCAGCAGCGATAGGACAGGCCAGATTGGTTCACCCCTCCACTTT

d_gene: NA
j_gene: TRBJ1-2
v_gene: TRBV12-2
abundance: NA
CDR3aa: CASRLETGNYGYTF
CDR3nt: TGTGCAAGTCGCTTAGAGACGGGAAACTATGGCTACACCTTC

d_gene: NA
j_gene: TRBJ1-6
v_gene: TRBV21-1
abundance: NA
CDR3aa: CASSKGSIRSGSPYNSPLHF
CDR3nt: TGTGCCAGCAGCAAAGGTAGTATAAGATCTGGGAGCCCCTATAATTCACCCCTCCACTTT

d_gene: NA
j_gene: TRBJ2-3
v_gene: TRBV27
abundance: NA
CDR3aa: CASSFSTDTQYF
CDR3nt: TGTGCCAGCAGTTTCAGCACAGATACGCAGTATTTT

d_gene: TRBD2
j_gene: TRBJ2-3
v_gene: TRBV28
abundance: NA
CDR3aa: CASSLAGGADTQYF
CDR3nt: TGTGCCAGCAGTTTAGCGGGAGGCGCAGATACGCAGTATTTT

d_gene: NA
j_gene: TRBJ1-2
v_gene: TRBV5-4
abundance: few
CDR3aa: CASSLAGSGGHGYTF
CDR3nt: TGTGCCAGCAGCTTGGCGGGAAGCGGGGGTCATGGCTACACCTTC

d_gene: NA
j_gene: TRBJ2-1
v_gene: TRBV29-1
abundance: NA
CDR3aa: CSVEVVVGNEQFF
CDR3nt: TGCAGCGTTGAAGTTGTAGTAGGGAATGAGCAGTTCTTC

d_gene: NA
j_gene: TRBJ1-1
v_gene: TRBV11-2
abundance: NA
CDR3aa: CASSFAHYTEAFF
CDR3nt: TGTGCCAGCAGCTTCGCCCATTACACTGAAGCTTTCTTT

d_gene: NA
j_gene: TRBJ2-7
v_gene: TRBV19
abundance: NA
CDR3aa: CASSSTAYEQYF
CDR3nt: TGTGCCAGTAGCTCAACAGCCTACGAGCAGTACTTC

d_gene: NA
j_gene: TRBJ1-2
v_gene: TRBV9
abundance: medium-sized
CDR3aa: CASKQPGHGYTF
CDR3nt: TGTGCCAGCAAACAACCGGGCCATGGCTACACCTTC

d_gene: NA
j_gene: TRBJ1-1
v_gene: TRBV5-4
abundance: NA
CDR3aa: CASSLARGNTEAFF
CDR3nt: TGTGCCAGCAGCTTGGCCCGTGGGAACACTGAAGCTTTCTTT

d_gene: NA
j_gene: TRBJ2-3
v_gene: TRBV15
abundance: once
CDR3aa: CATSRVRGYTDTQYF
CDR3nt: TGTGCCACCAGCAGAGTCAGGGGATACACAGATACGCAGTATTTT

d_gene: NA
j_gene: TRBJ2-1
v_gene: TRBV7-2
abundance: NA
CDR3aa: CAGSRGVVYNEQFF
CDR3nt: TGTGCCGGGAGTAGGGGAGTAGTCTACAATGAGCAGTTCTTC

d_gene: NA
j_gene: TRBJ2-3
v_gene: TRBV4-1
abundance: few
CDR3aa: CASSQGSGSSTDTQYF
CDR3nt: TGCGCCAGCAGCCAAGGTAGCGGATCTAGCACAGATACGCAGTATTTT

d_gene: TRBD1
j_gene: TRBJ1-2
v_gene: TRBV5-8
abundance: NA
CDR3aa: CASSSVQGAASGYTF
CDR3nt: TGTGCCAGCAGCTCCGTACAGGGGGCCGCATCCGGCTACACCTTC

d_gene: TRBD2
j_gene: TRBJ2-7
v_gene: TRBV5-1
abundance: NA
CDR3aa: CASSDGTSGREQYF
CDR3nt: TGCGCCAGCAGCGATGGGACTAGCGGGCGTGAGCAGTACTTC

d_gene: TRBD1
j_gene: TRBJ2-2
v_gene: TRBV10-3
abundance: NA
CDR3aa: CAIRPGTANTGELFF
CDR3nt: TGTGCCATCAGACCCGGGACAGCAAACACCGGGGAGCTGTTTTTT

d_gene: NA
j_gene: TRBJ1-2
v_gene: TRBV2
abundance: NA
CDR3aa: CASRIMAGTTYGYTF
CDR3nt: TGTGCCAGCAGGATCATGGCAGGGACTACCTATGGCTACACCTTC

d_gene: NA
j_gene: TRBJ2-3
v_gene: TRBV14
abundance: NA
CDR3aa: CASSQDIGGMDTQYF
CDR3nt: TGTGCCAGCAGCCAAGATATCGGGGGAATGGATACGCAGTATTTT

d_gene: NA
j_gene: TRBJ1-5
v_gene: TRBV27
abundance: NA
CDR3aa: CASSFGRGSNQPQHF
CDR3nt: TGTGCCAGCAGTTTCGGCCGGGGTAGCAATCAGCCCCAGCATTTT

d_gene: TRBD2
j_gene: TRBJ2-1
v_gene: TRBV10-3
abundance: once
CDR3aa: CAISGTSGVYEQFF
CDR3nt: TGTGCCATCAGTGGTACTAGCGGGGTCTATGAGCAGTTCTTC

d_gene: TRBD2
j_gene: TRBJ2-5
v_gene: TRBV28
abundance: NA
CDR3aa: CASSPPGGKTQYF
CDR3nt: TGTGCCAGCAGTCCTCCGGGGGGGAAGACCCAGTACTTC

d_gene: NA
j_gene: TRBJ1-2
v_gene: TRBV27
abundance: NA
CDR3aa: CASTKWAAQAFGYTF
CDR3nt: TGTGCCAGCACCAAGTGGGCAGCGCAGGCATTTGGCTACACCTTC

d_gene: NA
j_gene: TRBJ1-1
v_gene: TRBV5-1
abundance: NA
CDR3aa: CASSRGAVVEAFF
CDR3nt: TGCGCCAGCAGCCGGGGGGCAGTCGTTGAAGCTTTCTTT

d_gene: TRBD1
j_gene: TRBJ1-1
v_gene: TRBV9
abundance: few
CDR3aa: CASSVGAGTGNTEAFF
CDR3nt: TGTGCCAGCAGCGTAGGAGCCGGGACAGGGAACACTGAAGCTTTCTTT

d_gene: NA
j_gene: TRBJ2-2
v_gene: TRBV4-1
abundance: NA
CDR3aa: CASSHPGGNTGELFF
CDR3nt: TGCGCCAGCAGCCACCCTGGAGGGAACACCGGGGAGCTGTTTTTT

d_gene: NA
j_gene: TRBJ1-5
v_gene: TRBV28
abundance: once
CDR3aa: CASTSQNQPQHF
CDR3nt: TGTGCCAGCACCTCCCAAAATCAGCCCCAGCATTTT

d_gene: NA
j_gene: TRBJ2-3
v_gene: TRBV30
abundance: NA
CDR3aa: CAWSFGGRRDTQYF
CDR3nt: TGTGCCTGGAGTTTTGGGGGCCGAAGGGATACGCAGTATTTT

d_gene: TRBD2
j_gene: TRBJ2-3
v_gene: TRBV11-3
abundance: NA
CDR3aa: CASSLETSGRGNTQYF
CDR3nt: TGTGCCAGCAGCTTAGAGACTAGCGGGCGCGGAAATACGCAGTATTTT

d_gene: NA
j_gene: TRBJ2-5
v_gene: TRBV6-6
abundance: NA
CDR3aa: CASSYYRVGGGETQYF
CDR3nt: TGTGCCAGCAGTTACTATAGGGTCGGAGGTGGAGAGACCCAGTACTTC

d_gene: TRBD1
j_gene: TRBJ1-2
v_gene: TRBV5-4
abundance: NA
CDR3aa: CASSPAGQGTFYYGYTF
CDR3nt: TGTGCCAGCAGCCCCGCGGGACAGGGCACTTTTTACTATGGCTACACCTTC

d_gene: TRBD1
j_gene: TRBJ2-1
v_gene: TRBV7-9
abundance: NA
CDR3aa: CASSLQGQIYNEQFF
CDR3nt: TGTGCCAGCAGCTTACAGGGACAGATTTACAATGAGCAGTTCTTC

d_gene: NA
j_gene: TRBJ2-7
v_gene: TRBV25-1
abundance: few
CDR3aa: CASSESGSSYEQYF
CDR3nt: TGTGCCAGCAGTGAATCCGGAAGCTCCTACGAGCAGTACTTC

d_gene: NA
j_gene: TRBJ1-5
v_gene: TRBV6-1
abundance: few
CDR3aa: CATVDSNQPQHF
CDR3nt: TGTGCCACAGTCGATAGCAATCAGCCCCAGCATTTT

d_gene: TRBD2
j_gene: TRBJ2-2
v_gene: TRBV5-1
abundance: NA
CDR3aa: CASSSRGGLAATGELFF
CDR3nt: TGCGCCAGCAGCTCCCGAGGGGGACTAGCGGCCACCGGGGAGCTGTTTTTT

d_gene: NA
j_gene: TRBJ1-1
v_gene: TRBV12-5
abundance: once
CDR3aa: CASCGWNTEAFF
CDR3nt: TGTGCTAGTTGCGGGTGGAACACTGAAGCTTTCTTT

d_gene: TRBD2
j_gene: TRBJ2-3
v_gene: TRBV28
abundance: NA
CDR3aa: CASSFSGRTDTQYF
CDR3nt: TGTGCCAGCAGTTTTAGCGGGAGGACAGATACGCAGTATTTT

d_gene: TRBD2
j_gene: TRBJ2-7
v_gene: TRBV5-1
abundance: few
CDR3aa: CASTQGLANEQYF
CDR3nt: TGCGCCAGCACCCAGGGACTAGCCAACGAGCAGTACTTC

d_gene: TRBD1
j_gene: TRBJ1-6
v_gene: TRBV28
abundance: NA
CDR3aa: CASSIQGYNSPLHF
CDR3nt: TGTGCCAGCAGTATACAGGGGTACAATTCACCCCTCCACTTT

d_gene: TRBD1
j_gene: TRBJ1-1
v_gene: TRBV9
abundance: NA
CDR3aa: CASSAQQGPTEAFF
CDR3nt: TGTGCCAGCAGCGCACAACAGGGGCCCACTGAAGCTTTCTTT

d_gene: NA
j_gene: TRBJ2-5
v_gene: TRBV19
abundance: NA
CDR3aa: CASSPGAVLEETQYF
CDR3nt: TGTGCCAGTTCCCCGGGGGCGGTACTTGAAGAGACCCAGTACTTC

d_gene: NA
j_gene: TRBJ1-3
v_gene: TRBV30
abundance: NA
CDR3aa: CASRRESGNTIYF
CDR3nt: TGTGCCTCCCGCAGGGAATCGGGAAACACCATATATTTT

d_gene: NA
j_gene: TRBJ1-5
v_gene: TRBV6-1
abundance: NA
CDR3aa: CASSKQYYSNQPQHF
CDR3nt: TGTGCCAGCAGTAAACAGTACTATAGCAATCAGCCCCAGCATTTT

d_gene: TRBD2
j_gene: TRBJ2-3
v_gene: TRBV6-1
abundance: NA
CDR3aa: CASRLTGGLTDTQYF
CDR3nt: TGTGCCAGCAGACTAACGGGGGGTCTCACAGATACGCAGTATTTT